These T cell receptor beta chains were read from a single sample in a study of blood T cell repertoires in COVID-19. Libraries were prepared by immunoSEQ multiplex PCR; TCRdb keeps only in-frame clonotypes and omits some of them. The sample consists of 250,000 to 300,000 clones, approximately 91% of them appearing once. Sequences were obtained from peripheral blood. These receptor sequences come from a woman aged 25 to 39 with COVID-19, enrolled during active disease. The CDR3 runs from the conserved cysteine through the conserved F or W. Fields, in order: D gene, V gene, clone size, J gene, CDR3 DNA, CDR3 protein. A D gene is named only where the DNA matches it firmly. Only some rows state a clone size, as once, few, many or a class for expanded clones.

TRBD2	TRBV11-3	NA	TRBJ2-1	TGTGCCAGCAGCTTAGCGGGAGGATCCTACAATGAGCAGTTCTTC	CASSLAGGSYNEQFF
TRBD1	TRBV5-1	NA	TRBJ1-1	TGCGCCAGCGGAAACCAGGGGGCCGAGATGAACACTGAAGCTTTCTTT	CASGNQGAEMNTEAFF
NA	TRBV29-1	few	TRBJ2-1	TGCAGCGTCGTAGCGAGGAATGAGCAGTTCTTC	CSVVARNEQFF
TRBD2	TRBV24-1	NA	TRBJ2-5	TGTGCCACCAGTGACTGGGGACTAGCGAAAGAGACCCAGTACTTC	CATSDWGLAKETQYF
NA	TRBV6-2/TRBV6-3	few	TRBJ1-2	TGTGCCAGCAGTTACTTGGGCCTGTATGGCTACACCTTC	CASSYLGLYGYTF
TRBD2	TRBV12-5	NA	TRBJ2-1	TGTGCTAGTGGTTTCACCGAACCAAGCGGGAGGGCCAGGGATGAGCAGTTCTTC	CASGFTEPSGRARDEQFF
TRBD1	TRBV18	NA	TRBJ2-7	TGTGCCAGCTCGGCGGGACAGGGCGATGTCTTCGAGCAGTACTTC	CASSAGQGDVFEQYF
NA	TRBV30	NA	TRBJ1-3	TGTGCCCGCGACAGTCTCTCTGGAAACACCATATATTTT	CARDSLSGNTIYF
NA	TRBV15	NA	TRBJ1-2	TGTGCCACCAGCAGAGCCCCAGGGTATGGCTACACCTTC	CATSRAPGYGYTF
TRBD2	TRBV6-2/TRBV6-3	once	TRBJ2-7	TGTGCCAGCAGTCTAGCGGCTTCCTACGAGCAGTACTTC	CASSLAASYEQYF
NA	TRBV4-1	NA	TRBJ2-2	TGCGCCAGCAGCCAAGGACAGATGGCGAACACCGGGGAGCTGTTTTTT	CASSQGQMANTGELFF
NA	TRBV29-1	NA	TRBJ2-3	TGCAGCGTTGCGGGAGTAGAGGGGACAGATACGCAGTATTTT	CSVAGVEGTDTQYF
NA	TRBV28	NA	TRBJ1-3	TGTGCCAGCAGTAATCAGGGGCCCTCTAGGGGCACCATATATTTT	CASSNQGPSRGTIYF
TRBD2	TRBV11-3	NA	TRBJ2-2	TGTGCCAGCAGCTTAACCCTAGCGGCCGCGAACACCGGGGAGCTGTTTTTT	CASSLTLAAANTGELFF
NA	TRBV2	NA	TRBJ1-5	TGTGCCAGCAGTGAGTTACAGAGCTATCAGCCCCAGCATTTT	CASSELQSYQPQHF
NA	TRBV14	NA	TRBJ1-1	TGTGCCAGCAGCCTAGCCGGAGGGGCTTTCTTT	CASSLAGGAFF
NA	TRBV2	NA	TRBJ1-4	TGTGCCAGCAGAAAAAGGGTGGCAGGGGAAAAACTGTTTTTT	CASRKRVAGEKLFF
NA	TRBV3-1/TRBV3-2	NA	TRBJ2-1	TGTGCCAGCAGCCATCGGACTAGGGGGATGTACAATGAGCAGTTCTTC	CASSHRTRGMYNEQFF
TRBD2	TRBV6-2/TRBV6-3	NA	TRBJ2-7	TGTGCCAGCAGTTACTCCCTCCGGGAGGGCAAGTACGAGCAGTACTTC	CASSYSLREGKYEQYF
TRBD1	TRBV5-4	NA	TRBJ1-4	TGTGCCAGCAGCCCTACCTCCGGGACAGGGCATGAAAAACTGTTTTTT	CASSPTSGTGHEKLFF
NA	TRBV6-6	NA	TRBJ1-5	TGTGCCAGCAGTCACCTGGCTGAGAGAGGTAGCAATCAGCCCCAGCATTTT	CASSHLAERGSNQPQHF
TRBD2	TRBV7-3	NA	TRBJ2-1	TGTGCCAGCAGCCCGGCCGGGACTAGCGGGAGCGGTGGGTACAATGAGCAGTTCTTC	CASSPAGTSGSGGYNEQFF
NA	TRBV6-6	NA	TRBJ2-7	TGTGCCAGTACAGGGGACTCCCAATACGAGCAGTACTTC	CASTGDSQYEQYF
TRBD2	TRBV2	NA	TRBJ2-3	TGTGCCAGCAGCACGGGAGGGGCAGATACGCAGTATTTT	CASSTGGADTQYF
NA	TRBV19	NA	TRBJ1-6	TGTGCCAGTAGTATAGTCGGGAATTCACCCCTCCACTTT	CASSIVGNSPLHF
TRBD2	TRBV5-1	once	TRBJ2-7	TGCGCCAGCAGCTTTGGCCCTAGCGGGACCTACGAGCAGTACTTC	CASSFGPSGTYEQYF
TRBD1	TRBV2	NA	TRBJ2-7	TGTGCCAGCAGTGGACCAGGGGGCGCGGGCGAGCAGTACTTC	CASSGPGGAGEQYF
NA	TRBV27	NA	TRBJ1-6	TGTGCCAGCAGTATAGTGGACAGTCATAATTCACCCCTCCACTTT	CASSIVDSHNSPLHF
TRBD1	TRBV11-2	NA	TRBJ2-5	TGTGCCAGCAGCTGGACAGGGAATAGGTACCAAGAGACCCAGTACTTC	CASSWTGNRYQETQYF
NA	TRBV2	NA	TRBJ2-5	TGTGCCAGCGGGGGCCAGCGGGAGACCCAGTACTTC	CASGGQRETQYF
NA	TRBV7-9	NA	TRBJ2-1	TGTGCCAGCAGCTTAGGTGCGGGGAGCGGTCTAAATGAGCAGTTCTTC	CASSLGAGSGLNEQFF
NA	TRBV30	NA	TRBJ1-4	TGTGCCTGGGGGGAATGGGGGCGTCGAGAAAAACTGTTTTTT	CAWGEWGRREKLFF
NA	TRBV7-8	NA	TRBJ1-1	TGTGCCAGCAGCCTTTTCGAGGATGAAGCTTTCTTT	CASSLFEDEAFF
NA	TRBV3-1/TRBV3-2	NA	TRBJ2-1	TGTGCCAGCAGCCGATCGCGTGGTGAGCAGTTCTTC	CASSRSRGEQFF
TRBD2	TRBV7-6	NA	TRBJ2-7	TGTGCCAGCAGCTCCTCAAGCGGGACCGTGGGGGAGCAGTACTTC	CASSSSSGTVGEQYF
NA	TRBV24-1	NA	TRBJ2-2	TGTGCCACCAGTGATTTTCGGCTAGCTGGCGGGGAGCTGTTTTTT	CATSDFRLAGGELFF
NA	TRBV20-1	NA	TRBJ2-1	TGCAGTGCTAGTTTGGCTCACCGGAGCAATGAGCAGTTCTTC	CSASLAHRSNEQFF
NA	TRBV6-2/TRBV6-3	NA	TRBJ2-3	TGTGCCAGCAGTTACGAGGACATTTCAGGTTCAGATACGCAGTATTTT	CASSYEDISGSDTQYF
TRBD1	TRBV5-4	NA	TRBJ1-2	TGTGCCAGCAGCTTGGTTGGGACAGGGTCCTATGGCTACACCTTC	CASSLVGTGSYGYTF
TRBD2	TRBV11-3	few	TRBJ2-1	TGTGCCAGCAGCTTAGAATCCCGGCTAGCGGGAAACAATGAGCAGTTCTTC	CASSLESRLAGNNEQFF
NA	TRBV7-9	NA	TRBJ2-3	TGTGCCAGCATTCCGGGATGGGGAGTGGTGACAGATACGCAGTATTTT	CASIPGWGVVTDTQYF
NA	TRBV7-8	few	TRBJ1-1	TGTGCCAGCAGCGCCGAGACGATCGGGACTGAAGCTTTCTTT	CASSAETIGTEAFF
NA	TRBV15	NA	TRBJ1-1	TGTGCCACCAGCGCTCGGAAGGGGACTGAAGCTTTCTTT	CATSARKGTEAFF
TRBD1	TRBV18	few	TRBJ2-7	TGTGCCAGCTCCCTCCGGGACAGGGACAACGAGCAGTACTTC	CASSLRDRDNEQYF
TRBD1	TRBV28	NA	TRBJ1-2	TGTGCCAGCATCCATACCGACAGGGGGCCTAAGGGCTACACCTTC	CASIHTDRGPKGYTF
NA	TRBV4-1	NA	TRBJ2-5	TGCGCCAGCAGCCAAATAGGGGGGGATGAGACCCAGTACTTC	CASSQIGGDETQYF
TRBD1	TRBV27	NA	TRBJ1-1	TGTGCCAGCAGTTCCCTGGGACAGCAGAACACTGAAGCTTTCTTT	CASSSLGQQNTEAFF
TRBD2	TRBV7-2	NA	TRBJ2-5	TGTGCCAGCAGGAGCGGACTAGCCCAAGAGACCCAGTACTTC	CASRSGLAQETQYF
TRBD1	TRBV6-6	once	TRBJ1-1	TGTGCCAGCAGCCTCAGGGGGGCTGAAGCTTTCTTT	CASSLRGAEAFF
NA	TRBV20-1	NA	TRBJ1-1	TGCAGTGCTAGAATGGGGCCTGAAGCTTTCTTT	CSARMGPEAFF